This T cell receptor beta chain was sequenced for a study of blood T cell repertoires in COVID-19 (dated by TCRdb to about 2020). In terms of the full investigation: Samples from collaborators originated in the United States, Italy and Spain and spanned both the acute and convalescent phases of COVID-19. The material from the prospective study consisted of cDNA or gDNA derived from T cells, B-cell-depleted T cells, or PBMCs. Deeply sampled blood TCRbeta repertoires from subjects exposed to, actively infected with, or recovered from COVID-19 were included in the dataset. The repertoires were made available in a free public database intended to serve as a resource for research on the immune response to SARS-CoV-2. Samples came from the ongoing ImmuneRACE study (first 160 participants) plus 1,254 subjects from 6 global collaborators. A de-identified subject ID, COVID-19 status, age in years and sex were almost always included in the sample metadata. Where HLA class I and class II types were available, the types were taken from metadata supplied by the sample provider, not from assay-based typing. General study outcomes and caveats: The quantity of clinical and demographic metadata differed by source and by participant and was supplied without curation.

Collaborating institutions collected whole blood in K2EDTA tubes following their own protocols. For TCRbeta analysis, collaborators shipped samples in one of three forms: frozen whole blood, isolated PBMCs, or DNA extracted from either of those sample types. Note on this clone: What antigen it recognizes has not been identified. Per-base quality was not reported, and no clone a single base away is much larger than it.

The immunoSEQ Assay, a bias-controlled multiplex PCR, was used to amplify TCRbeta CDR3 regions from genomic DNA. In the source study's methods: Within the assay, amplification of reference gene primers was used to estimate how many nucleated cells each sample contained. To quantify the absolute abundance of each unique TCRbeta CDR3 rearrangement, sequence reads were collapsed and filtered. For each sample, productive Simpson clonality was calculated as the square root of Simpson's diversity index over productive rearrangements. TCRdb obtained this table from immuneACCESS and retained in-frame rearrangements with V and J assigned. These tables miss some clones; where compared with another copy, unresolved V genes account for less than half of the shortfall, and the remainder is unexplained. Clone size and the V and J calls come from that table; the DNA yielded D and trimming. Here the sample has under 130,000 clones; roughly four fifths occur a single time. Approximately 9% of the sample is taken by the ten largest.

CDR1 and CDR2 (SGHNT, YYREEE) derive from the germline V gene (reference sequence). A distance of 6 bases separates the germline ends of V and J, which lose 1 base and 5 bases respectively. The CDR3 spans 13 residues, from the cysteine through the phenylalanine. Here the CDR3 DNA is all that survives: 39 bases in frame from base 1. The TCR comes from a woman in her 70s with acute or convalescent COVID-19. The rearranged chain carries TRBV5-4 and TRBJ2-2, with an unclear D gene assignment. The sequencing sample was made of peripheral blood. The sequenced DNA: TGTGCCAGCAGCTTGTTGAGGACCGGGGAGCTGTTTTTT. It translates as CASSLLRTGELFF.